Sequencing of this TCR beta chain was carried out in a study of blood T cell repertoires in COVID-19. About the study: From T cells, B-cell-depleted T cells, or PBMCs came the material, which was cDNA or gDNA.

Turning to this clone: The same CDR3 arises from other DNA sequences in this sample as well.

As processed by the authors: By means of reference gene primer amplification, nucleated cell counts were estimated. The table came from immunoSEQ multiplex PCR; TCRdb's copy has only in-frame clones and leaves some out. V, J and clone size are taken as reported in that table, and D and trimming were inferred from the DNA itself. This sample has about 85,000 clones; 80% to 85% occur once, and the top ten carry 6.3%. The TCR sequence derives from a man in his 60s with acute or convalescent COVID-19. Source material: peripheral blood.

For the CDR3, the DNA is TGTGCCAGCAGTTACTCAAGCGGGGGGGCCTACGAGCAGTACTTC. The encoded protein is CASSYSSGGAYEQYF. The chain has TRBV6-5 and TRBJ2-7, with 10 bases that match TRBD2. Trimming cost V 0 bases and J 2 bases; bases outside gene matches: 1. The CDR3 has 15 amino acids. The germline CDR1 and CDR2 sequences are MNHEY and SVGAGI.